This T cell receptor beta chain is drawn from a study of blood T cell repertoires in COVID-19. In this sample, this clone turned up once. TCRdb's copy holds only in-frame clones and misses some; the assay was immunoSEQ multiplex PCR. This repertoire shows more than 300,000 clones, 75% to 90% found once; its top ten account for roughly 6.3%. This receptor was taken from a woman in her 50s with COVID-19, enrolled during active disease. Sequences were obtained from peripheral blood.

For the CDR3, the DNA is TGTGCCAGCAGCCCTAGAGGGCAGCGGGAGGATACGCAGTATTTT. Translating gives CASSPRGQREDTQYF. The J gene is TRBJ2-3, the V gene TRBV5-5; 8 bases map to TRBD2. The CDR3 totals 15 residues. The germline V gene has CDR1 SGHKS and CDR2 YYEKEE (reference sequence). J gave up 6 bases and V 4 bases, and 10 bases lay outside the gene matches.